The following is a T cell receptor beta chain sequence with its context. Its antigen is not yet known. Per-base quality was not reported, and no clone a single base away is much larger than it. These data originate in a study of blood T cell repertoires in COVID-19 (dated by TCRdb to the early 2020s). For the study in its entirety: Samples covering the acute and convalescent phases of COVID-19 were provided by collaborators in the United States, Italy and Spain. The material from the prospective study consisted of cDNA or gDNA derived from T cells, B-cell-depleted T cells, or PBMCs. The dataset comprised deeply sampled blood TCRbeta repertoires from subjects exposed to, actively infected with, or recovered from COVID-19. The repertoires were released in a freely available public database meant as a resource for research on the immune response to SARS-CoV-2. The samples were drawn from the first 160 participants of the ongoing ImmuneRACE study and from 1,200 or so subjects provided by 6 global collaborators. Nearly every sample came with metadata listing a de-identified subject ID, COVID-19 status, age in years and sex. HLA class I and class II types, where available, came from metadata supplied by the sample provider rather than from assay-based typing. Points the paper makes about the study in general: The quantity of clinical and demographic metadata differed by source and by participant and was supplied without curation.

Another Seattle source contributed samples from volunteer blood donors who had recovered from COVID-19. Collaborating institutions collected whole blood in K2EDTA tubes following their own protocols. Collaborator samples were shipped for TCRbeta analysis as frozen whole blood, isolated PBMCs, or DNA extracted from either sample type. TCRbeta CDR3 regions were amplified from genomic DNA by means of the immunoSEQ Assay, a bias-controlled multiplex PCR. The original pipeline was this. The number of nucleated cells in each sample was estimated from the amplification of reference gene primers within the assay. Sequence reads were collapsed and filtered to measure the absolute abundance of every unique TCRbeta CDR3 rearrangement. For each sample, productive Simpson clonality was calculated as the square root of Simpson's diversity index across productive rearrangements. TCRdb holds this immuneACCESS table with in-frame rearrangements only. Some clones are missing; in checked studies, unresolved V genes explain under half, and the rest has no known cause. The V and J calls and clone size were taken over from that table, and D and trimming were inferred from the DNA. This sample gives a few hundred thousand clones in total; about 85% of them show up just once. 9.5% to 15% of the sample rests with the top ten.

CDR1 and CDR2 are read off the germline V gene as MNHEY and SVGAGI. V loses 6 bases at its end and J loses 5 bases; junction bases beyond the gene matches: 5. The CDR3 measures 13 amino acids from cysteine to phenylalanine. Only the CDR3 DNA is retained, 39 bases long and in frame from the first base. Source material: peripheral blood. The rearranged segments are TRBV6-5 and TRBJ1-1; 8 of the junction bases match TRBD1. The TCR originated in a woman aged 18-35 years who had recovered from COVID-19. The CDR3 sequence is CASRSGGRTEAFF. The sequenced DNA is TGTGCCAGCAGGTCAGGGGGCAGGACTGAAGCTTTCTTT.